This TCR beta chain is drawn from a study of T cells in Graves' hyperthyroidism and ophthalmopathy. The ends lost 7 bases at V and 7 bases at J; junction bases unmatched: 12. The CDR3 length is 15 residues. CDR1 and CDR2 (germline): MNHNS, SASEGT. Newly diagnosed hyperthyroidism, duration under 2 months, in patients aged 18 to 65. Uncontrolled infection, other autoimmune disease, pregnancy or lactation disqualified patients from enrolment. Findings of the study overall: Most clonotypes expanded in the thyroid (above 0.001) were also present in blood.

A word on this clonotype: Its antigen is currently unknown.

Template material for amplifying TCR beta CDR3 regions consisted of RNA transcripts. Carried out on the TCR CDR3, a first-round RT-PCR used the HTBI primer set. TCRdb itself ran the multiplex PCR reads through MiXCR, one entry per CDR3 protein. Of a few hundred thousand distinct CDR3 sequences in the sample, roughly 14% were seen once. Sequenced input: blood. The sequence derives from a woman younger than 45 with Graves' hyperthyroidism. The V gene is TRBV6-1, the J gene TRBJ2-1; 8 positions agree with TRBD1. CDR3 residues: CASTTGRGRFNEQFF. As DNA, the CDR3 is TGTGCCAGCACCACGGGCAGGGGGCGATTTAATGAGCAGTTCTTC.